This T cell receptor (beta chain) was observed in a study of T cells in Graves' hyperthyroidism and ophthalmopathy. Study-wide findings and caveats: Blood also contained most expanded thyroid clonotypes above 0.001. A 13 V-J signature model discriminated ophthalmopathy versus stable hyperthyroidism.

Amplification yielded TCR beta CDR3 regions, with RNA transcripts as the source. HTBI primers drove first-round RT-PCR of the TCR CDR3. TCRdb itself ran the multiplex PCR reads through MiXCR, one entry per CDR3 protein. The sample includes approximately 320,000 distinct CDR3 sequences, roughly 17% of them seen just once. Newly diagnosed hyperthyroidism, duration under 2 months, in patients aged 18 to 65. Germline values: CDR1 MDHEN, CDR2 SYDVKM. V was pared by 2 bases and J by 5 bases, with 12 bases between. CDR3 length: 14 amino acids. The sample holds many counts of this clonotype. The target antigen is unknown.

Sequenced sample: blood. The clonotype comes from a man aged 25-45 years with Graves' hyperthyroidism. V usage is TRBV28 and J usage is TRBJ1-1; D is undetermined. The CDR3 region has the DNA TGTGCCAGCAGTTTAAGGGCAGTGAGAACTGAAGCTTTCTTT. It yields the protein CASSLRAVRTEAFF.